A single sample is the source of the 14 T cell receptor beta chains below, sequenced in a study of blood T cells in healthy people across ages (dated by TCRdb to between 2015 and 2016). Library prep was done by 5' RACE. A second PCR of roughly 7 to 11 cycles was performed with a sample-barcoded 5' primer and a J-beta primer mix. The raw public data were reprocessed by TCRdb itself: fastp quality trimming at Q25, MiXCR clonotype calling, in-frame beta chains only. Rows are unified per CDR3 protein, each entry keeping the most common DNA and genes. This sample comprises 1.5 million to 2 million distinct CDR3 sequences, approximately 39% of them detected only once. Under 25% of the sample is held by the ten biggest clonotypes. The sequenced material came from blood. These receptors originate from a human donor in good health.

The CDR3 here is CSHDGGYTF. DNA of the CDR3: TGCAGCCACGATGGGGGCTACACCTTC. This chain connects TRBV29-1 to TRBJ1-2; D unresolved. Germline CDR1 and CDR2: SQVTM and ANQGSEA. This CDR3 is 9 amino acids long. V was cut by 8 bases and J by 8 bases, with 9 bases left in between.

The chain employs TRBV27 and TRBJ2-5; 8 bases align to TRBD2. This CDR3 comprises 16 residues. The germline CDR1 and CDR2 sequences are MNHEY and SMNVEV (reference sequence). V lost 3 bases, J lost 0 bases, and 6 bases stayed unmatched. The CDR3 reads CASSFRNSGNQETQYF. The CDR3 DNA sequence: TGTGCCAGCAGTTTTCGGAATAGCGGGAACCAAGAGACCCAGTACTTC.

This clonotype was picked up many times. The V call is TRBV29-1, the J call TRBJ2-3; 8 bases are shared with TRBD1. Germline CDR1 is SQVTM and CDR2 is ANQGSEA. This CDR3 has 14 amino acids. The ends lost 1 base at V and 5 bases at J; junction bases unmatched: 5. Here the CDR3 reads CSVEALDRGDTQYF. CDR3 coding DNA: TGCAGCGTTGAAGCCCTCGACAGGGGAGATACGCAGTATTTT.

The J gene is TRBJ1-2, the V gene TRBV14, with unresolved D. Per the germline V gene, CDR1 is SGHDN and CDR2 is FVKESK. The CDR3 is 13 amino acids. With 2 bases removed from V and 6 bases from J, the gap between germline ends came to 10 bases. CDR3 loop: CASSQFNADGYTF. CDR3 bases: TGTGCCAGCAGCCAATTTAACGCCGATGGCTACACCTTC.

This clonotype appeared a few times. This chain joins TRBV10-3 and TRBJ2-5; D gene ambiguous. This CDR3 comprises 13 residues. Germline V gene sequence: CDR1 ENHRY, CDR2 SYGVKD. Trimming took off 2 bases at V and 11 bases at J, with 15 bases between the two ends. The CDR3 DNA sequence: TGTGCCATCAGTGAGAATTCGGCCGTGGGGCAGTACTTC. Its protein is CAISENSAVGQYF.

The chain employs TRBV20-1 and TRBJ1-5; TRBD1 matches at 7 bases. Germline loops: CDR1 DFQATT, CDR2 SNEGSKA (reference sequence). V lost 6 bases to trimming and J lost 7 bases; unmatched junction nucleotides: 9. This CDR3 has 13 residues. The CDR3 protein is CSAIQGNGQPQHF. DNA of the CDR3: TGCAGTGCAATACAGGGGAATGGGCAGCCCCAGCATTTT.

The chain uses TRBV7-2 and TRBJ1-2; TRBD1 matches 7 bases. After removal of 0 bases from V and 11 bases from J, the junction contained 3 bases not matched to a gene. The CDR3 covers 12 residues. CDR1 is SGHTA, CDR2 FQGNSA, per germline. CDR3 DNA: TGTGCCAGCAGCTTAGCACAGGGGAGGTACACCTTC. It codes for CASSLAQGRYTF.

CDR3 sequence reads: CASRSTGIYNEQFF. The CDR3, as DNA: TGTGCCAGCAGGTCGACAGGGATATACAATGAGCAGTTCTTC. This rearrangement joins TRBV12-3 or TRBV12-4 to TRBJ2-1, with 7 bases identical to TRBD1. The CDR3 consists of 14 residues. The V and J ends lost 6 bases and 4 bases, in that order; junction bases with no gene match: 6.

This clonotype was seen a handful of times. This chain uses TRBV7-9 with TRBJ2-1; D possibly uses TRBD1 or TRBD2 (5 bases each). Trimming took 7 bases from V and 5 from J, leaving 15 bases between them. CDR3 length: 14 residues. CDR1 is SEHNR and CDR2 is FQNEAQ in the germline V gene (reference sequence). CDR3 sequence reads: CASIAGTGNNEQFF. The CDR3 nucleotides are TGTGCCAGCATCGCAGGGACGGGCAACAATGAGCAGTTCTTC.

The genes are TRBV15 and TRBJ2-5, with unresolved D. Germline loops: CDR1 LNHNV, CDR2 YYDKDF (reference sequence). V was cut by 9 bases and J by 5 bases, with 13 bases left in between. This CDR3 has 12 residues. As DNA, the CDR3 is TGTGCCACTGAGACTGGGCTTGAGACCCAGTACTTC. Amino acids: CATETGLETQYF.

This rearrangement joins TRBV3-1 to TRBJ1-6; D unresolved. The ends were cut back, 3 bases at V and 0 bases at J, with 6 bases in the middle. Germline CDR1 and CDR2: LGHDT and YNNKEL (reference sequence). CDR3 size: 15 residues. CDR3 in DNA: TGTGCCAGCAGCCATTACCTCTCCTATAATTCACCCCTCCACTTT. Protein product: CASSHYLSYNSPLHF.

The gene calls are TRBV20-1 and TRBJ2-7, with 9 nucleotides matching TRBD1. The length of the CDR3 is 14 residues. CDR1 and CDR2 from the germline V gene are DFQATT and SNEGSKA (reference sequence). After removal of 6 bases from V and 3 bases from J, the junction contained 9 bases not matched to a gene. The chain's CDR3 is CSALTGGVGYEQYF. In nucleotides, the CDR3 is TGCAGTGCCCTGACAGGGGGGGTTGGCTACGAGCAGTACTTC.

On this clonotype itself: A junction boundary mismatches the germline segment, possibly from a read error. The genes are TRBV6-1 and TRBJ1-6; TRBD1 is a possible D gene (6 bases). Germline assignment: CDR1 MNHNS and CDR2 SASEGT. This CDR3 region has 19 residues. This chain's CDR3 is CAGSTIKGHPNTGNSPLHF. The CDR3 DNA sequence: TGTGCCGGCAGCACTATAAAGGGACATCCAAATACGGGTAATTCACCCCTCCACTTT.

This clonotype was seen more than once but under ten times. This chain connects TRBV4-3 to TRBJ2-7, with D possibly TRBD2 on 5 matching bases. The V end was cut by 1 base, the J end by 0 bases, with 10 bases between. The CDR3 sequence is 15 residues long. Germline lookup yields CDR1 LGHNA and CDR2 YSLEER. CDR3 in DNA: TGCGCCAGCAGCCAAGTAGATGGGAGCTCCTACGAGCAGTACTTC. This translates into CASSQVDGSSYEQYF.